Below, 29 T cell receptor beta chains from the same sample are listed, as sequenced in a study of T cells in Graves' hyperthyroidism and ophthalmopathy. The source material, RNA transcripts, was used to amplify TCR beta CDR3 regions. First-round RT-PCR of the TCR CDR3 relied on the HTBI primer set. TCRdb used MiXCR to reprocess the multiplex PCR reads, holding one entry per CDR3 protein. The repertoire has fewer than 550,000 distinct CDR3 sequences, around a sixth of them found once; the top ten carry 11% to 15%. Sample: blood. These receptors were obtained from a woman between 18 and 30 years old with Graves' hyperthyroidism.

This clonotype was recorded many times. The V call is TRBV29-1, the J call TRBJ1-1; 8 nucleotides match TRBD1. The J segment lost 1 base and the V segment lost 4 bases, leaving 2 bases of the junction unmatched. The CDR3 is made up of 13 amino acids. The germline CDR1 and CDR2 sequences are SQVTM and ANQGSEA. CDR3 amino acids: CSVGDRKNTEAFF. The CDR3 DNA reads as TGCAGCGTTGGGGACAGGAAGAACACTGAAGCTTTCTTT.

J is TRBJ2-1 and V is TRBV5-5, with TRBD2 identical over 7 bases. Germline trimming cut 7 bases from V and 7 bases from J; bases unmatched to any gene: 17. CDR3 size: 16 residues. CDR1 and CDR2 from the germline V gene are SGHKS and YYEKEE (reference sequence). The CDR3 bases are TGTGCCAGCTTGGCCCCGTTAGCGGGTGCTTTAAATGAGCAGTTCTTC. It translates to CASLAPLAGALNEQFF.

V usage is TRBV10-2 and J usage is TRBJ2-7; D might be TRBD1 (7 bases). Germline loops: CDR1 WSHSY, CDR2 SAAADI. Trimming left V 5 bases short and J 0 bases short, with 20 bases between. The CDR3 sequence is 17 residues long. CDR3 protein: CASSWGGQAPGSYEQYF. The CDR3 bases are TGCGCCAGCAGTTGGGGAGGACAGGCCCCAGGCTCCTACGAGCAGTACTTC.

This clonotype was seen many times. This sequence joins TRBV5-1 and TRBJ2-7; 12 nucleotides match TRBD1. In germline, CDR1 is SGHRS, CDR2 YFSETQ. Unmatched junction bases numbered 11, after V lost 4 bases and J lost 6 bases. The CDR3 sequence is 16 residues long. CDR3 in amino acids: CASSRIPGQGASEQYF. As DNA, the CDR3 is TGCGCCAGCAGCAGGATCCCGGGACAGGGGGCAAGCGAGCAGTACTTC.

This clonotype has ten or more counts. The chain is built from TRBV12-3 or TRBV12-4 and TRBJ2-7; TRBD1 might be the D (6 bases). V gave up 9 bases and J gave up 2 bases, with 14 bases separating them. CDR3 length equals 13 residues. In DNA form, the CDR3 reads TGTGCCAGTAAGACAGGTTTCGCCTACGAGCAGTACTTC. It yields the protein CASKTGFAYEQYF.

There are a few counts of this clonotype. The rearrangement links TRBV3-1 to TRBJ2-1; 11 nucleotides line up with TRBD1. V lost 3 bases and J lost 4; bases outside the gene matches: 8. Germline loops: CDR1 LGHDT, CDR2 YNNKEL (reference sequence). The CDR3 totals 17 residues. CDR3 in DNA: TGTGCCAGCAGCCAGGTTTCCGGGACAGGGGGATACAATGAGCAGTTCTTC. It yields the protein CASSQVSGTGGYNEQFF.

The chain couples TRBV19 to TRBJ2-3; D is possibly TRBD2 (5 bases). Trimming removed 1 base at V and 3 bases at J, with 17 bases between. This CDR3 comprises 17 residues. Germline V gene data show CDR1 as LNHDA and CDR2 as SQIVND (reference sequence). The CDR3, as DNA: TGTGCCAGTAGTATAGGATCATCGGGGATTCTGACAGATACGCAGTATTTT. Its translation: CASSIGSSGILTDTQYF.

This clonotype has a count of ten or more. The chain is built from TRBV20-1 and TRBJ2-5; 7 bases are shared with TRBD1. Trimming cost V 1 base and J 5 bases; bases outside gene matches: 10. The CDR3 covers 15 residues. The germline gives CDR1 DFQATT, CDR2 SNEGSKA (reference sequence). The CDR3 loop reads CSARGDSLQGETQYF. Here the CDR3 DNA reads TGCAGTGCTAGAGGGGACAGCCTCCAAGGGGAGACCCAGTACTTC.

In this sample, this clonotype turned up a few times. The CDR3 region has the DNA TGTGCCAGCCAGACAGGGAACACCGGGGAGCTGTTTTTT. This encodes CASQTGNTGELFF. The V gene is TRBV6-1, the J gene TRBJ2-2; TRBD1 is a possible D gene (6 bases). The germline CDR1 and CDR2 sequences are MNHNS and SASEGT. The CDR3 loop spans 13 amino acids. V was trimmed by 8 bases and J by 1 base, leaving 8 bases between them.

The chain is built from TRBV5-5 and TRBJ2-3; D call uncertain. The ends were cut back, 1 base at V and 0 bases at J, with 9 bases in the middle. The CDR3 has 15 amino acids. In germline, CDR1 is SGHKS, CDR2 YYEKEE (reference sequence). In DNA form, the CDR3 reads TGTGCCAGCAGCTTGTGGGCGGCCAGCACAGATACGCAGTATTTT. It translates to CASSLWAASTDTQYF.

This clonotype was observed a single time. The DNA for the CDR3 is TGTGCCACCAGTGATGGAGGTCGCTCACCCCTCCACTTT. The encoded protein is CATSDGGRSPLHF. The chain uses TRBV24-1 and TRBJ1-6; D call uncertain. Germline-derived CDR1 and CDR2 are KGHDR and SFDVKD. This CDR3 is built from 13 residues. With 3 bases removed from V and 10 bases from J, the gap between germline ends came to 9 bases.

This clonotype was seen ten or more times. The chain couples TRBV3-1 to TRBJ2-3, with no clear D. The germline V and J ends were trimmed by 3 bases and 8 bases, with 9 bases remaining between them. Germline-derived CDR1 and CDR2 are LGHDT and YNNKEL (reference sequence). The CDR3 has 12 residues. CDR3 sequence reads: CASSHGVATQYF. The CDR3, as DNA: TGTGCCAGCAGCCATGGCGTTGCTACGCAGTATTTT.

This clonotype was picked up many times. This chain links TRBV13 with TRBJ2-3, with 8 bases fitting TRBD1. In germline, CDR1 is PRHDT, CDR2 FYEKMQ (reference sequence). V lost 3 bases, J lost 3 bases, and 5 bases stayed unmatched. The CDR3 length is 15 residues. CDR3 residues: CASSLRGQATDTQYF. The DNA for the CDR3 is TGTGCCAGCAGCTTGCGGGGACAGGCAACAGATACGCAGTATTTT.

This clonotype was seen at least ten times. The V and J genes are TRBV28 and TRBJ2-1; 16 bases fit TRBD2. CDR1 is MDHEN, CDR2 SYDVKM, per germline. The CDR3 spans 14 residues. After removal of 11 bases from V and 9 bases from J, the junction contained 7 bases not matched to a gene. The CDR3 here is CAGSGLAGGGEQFF. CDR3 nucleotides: TGTGCCGGGTCGGGACTAGCGGGAGGGGGTGAGCAGTTCTTC. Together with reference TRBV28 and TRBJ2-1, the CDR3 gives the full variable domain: DVKVTQSSRYLVKRTGEKVFLECVQDMDHENMFWYRQDPGLGLRLIYFSYDVKMKEKGDIPEGYSVSREKKERFSLILESASTNQTSMYLCAGSGLAGGGEQFFGPGTRLTVL.

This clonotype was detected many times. The CDR3 DNA reads TGTGCCAGCAGTTTTCGATGGCGTCCTGCCACAGATACGCAGTATTTT. Its translation: CASSFRWRPATDTQYF. V usage is TRBV28 and J usage is TRBJ2-3, with D unresolved. V was cut by 3 bases and J by 2 bases, with 15 bases left in between. The CDR3 extends over 16 amino acids. CDR1 MDHEN and CDR2 SYDVKM come from the germline V gene.

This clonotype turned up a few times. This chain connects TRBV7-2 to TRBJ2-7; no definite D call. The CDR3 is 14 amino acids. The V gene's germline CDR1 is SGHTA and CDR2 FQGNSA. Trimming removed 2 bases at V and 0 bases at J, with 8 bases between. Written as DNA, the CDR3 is TGTGCCAGCAGCTTAATACGGAGCTCCTACGAGCAGTACTTC. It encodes CASSLIRSSYEQYF.

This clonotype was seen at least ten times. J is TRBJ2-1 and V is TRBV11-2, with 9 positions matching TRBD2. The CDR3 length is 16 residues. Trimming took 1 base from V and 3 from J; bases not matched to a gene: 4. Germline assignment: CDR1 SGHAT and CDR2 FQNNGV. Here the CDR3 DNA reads TGTGCCAGCAGCTTAGGGTTGCGGGAGGGCTACAATGAGCAGTTCTTC. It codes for CASSLGLREGYNEQFF.

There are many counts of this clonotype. The CDR3 nucleotides read TGTGCCAGCAGCTCCCGAGGGAGATCCTACGAGCAGTACTTC. Its translation is CASSSRGRSYEQYF. This sequence joins TRBV3-1 and TRBJ2-7; weak D call: TRBD2 (5 bases). This CDR3 comprises 14 residues. CDR1 and CDR2 from the germline V gene are LGHDT and YNNKEL (reference sequence). The V end was cut by 5 bases, the J end by 1 base, with 12 bases between.

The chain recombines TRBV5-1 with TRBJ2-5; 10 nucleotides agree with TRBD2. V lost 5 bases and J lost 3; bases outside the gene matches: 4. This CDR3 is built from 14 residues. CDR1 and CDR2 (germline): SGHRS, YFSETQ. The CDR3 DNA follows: TGCGCCAGCAGTTTTGGACTAGCGGAAGAGACCCAGTACTTC. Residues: CASSFGLAEETQYF. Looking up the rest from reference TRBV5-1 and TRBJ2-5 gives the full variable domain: KAGVTQTPRYLIKTRGQQVTLSCSPISGHRSVSWYQQTPGQGLQFLFEYFSETQRNKGNFPGRFSGRQFSNSRSEMNVSTLELGDSALYLCASSFGLAEETQYFGPGTRLLVL.

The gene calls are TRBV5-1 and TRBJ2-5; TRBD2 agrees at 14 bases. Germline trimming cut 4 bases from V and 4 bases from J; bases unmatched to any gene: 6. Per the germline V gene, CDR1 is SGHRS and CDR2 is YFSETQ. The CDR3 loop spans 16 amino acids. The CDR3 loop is CASSPAGLAGGETQYF. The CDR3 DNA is TGCGCCAGCAGCCCAGCAGGACTAGCGGGAGGAGAGACCCAGTACTTC.

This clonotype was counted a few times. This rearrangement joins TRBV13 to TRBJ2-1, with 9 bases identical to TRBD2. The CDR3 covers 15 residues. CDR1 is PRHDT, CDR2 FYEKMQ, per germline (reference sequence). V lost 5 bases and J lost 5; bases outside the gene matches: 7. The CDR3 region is CASSRRLADHNEQFF. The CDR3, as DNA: TGTGCCAGCAGCCGGAGACTAGCGGACCACAATGAGCAGTTCTTC.

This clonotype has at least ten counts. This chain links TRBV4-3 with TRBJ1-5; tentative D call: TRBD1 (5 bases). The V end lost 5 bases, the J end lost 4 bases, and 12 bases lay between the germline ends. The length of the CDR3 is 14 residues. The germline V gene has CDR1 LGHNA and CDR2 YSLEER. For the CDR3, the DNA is TGCGCCAGCAGCTTCGACAGTATTAATCAGCCCCAGCATTTT. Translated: CASSFDSINQPQHF.

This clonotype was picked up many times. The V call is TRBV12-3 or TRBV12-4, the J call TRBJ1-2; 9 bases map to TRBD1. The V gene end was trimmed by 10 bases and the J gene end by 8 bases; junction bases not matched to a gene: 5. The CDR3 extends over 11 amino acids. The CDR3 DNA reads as TGTGCCATCAGGACAGGGGACGGCTACACCTTC. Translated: CAIRTGDGYTF.

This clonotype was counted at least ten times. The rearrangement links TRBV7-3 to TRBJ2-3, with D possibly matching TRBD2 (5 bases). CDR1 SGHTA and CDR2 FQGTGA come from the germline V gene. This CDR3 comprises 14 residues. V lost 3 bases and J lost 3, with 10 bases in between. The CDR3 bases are TGTGCCAGCAGCTTCGGGGAGCCGACAGATACGCAGTATTTT. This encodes CASSFGEPTDTQYF.

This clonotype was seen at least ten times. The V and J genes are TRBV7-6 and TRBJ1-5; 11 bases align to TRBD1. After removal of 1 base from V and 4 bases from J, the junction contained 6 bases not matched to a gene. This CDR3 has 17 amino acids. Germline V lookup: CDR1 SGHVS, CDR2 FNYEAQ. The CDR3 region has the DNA TGTGCCAGCAGCTTAGGGACAGGGGGCTTTAGTAATCAGCCCCAGCATTTT. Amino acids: CASSLGTGGFSNQPQHF.

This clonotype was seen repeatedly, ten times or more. This CDR3 reads CASRPYGYTF. CDR3 coding DNA: TGTGCCAGCAGGCCGTATGGCTACACCTTC. This chain links TRBV27 with TRBJ1-2; D gene unclear. The germline gives CDR1 MNHEY, CDR2 SMNVEV (reference sequence). The CDR3 has 10 residues. The ends were cut back, 6 bases at V and 5 bases at J, with 4 bases in the middle.

The CDR3 sequence is CASSPLRNTEAFF. The CDR3 nucleotides are TGTGCCAGCTCACCCTTGCGGAACACTGAAGCTTTCTTT. The V gene is TRBV18, the J gene TRBJ1-1; unclear D gene. Germline V CDR1 and CDR2: KGHSH, LQKENI. The CDR3 length is 13 residues. The V end lost 3 bases, the J end lost 1 base, and 6 bases lay between the germline ends.

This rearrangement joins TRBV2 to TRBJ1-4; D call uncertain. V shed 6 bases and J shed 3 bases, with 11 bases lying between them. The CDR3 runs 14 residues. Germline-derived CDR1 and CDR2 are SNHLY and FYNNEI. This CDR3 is CASRGGGSNEKLFF. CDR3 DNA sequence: TGTGCCAGCAGGGGCGGAGGGTCTAATGAAAAACTGTTTTTT.

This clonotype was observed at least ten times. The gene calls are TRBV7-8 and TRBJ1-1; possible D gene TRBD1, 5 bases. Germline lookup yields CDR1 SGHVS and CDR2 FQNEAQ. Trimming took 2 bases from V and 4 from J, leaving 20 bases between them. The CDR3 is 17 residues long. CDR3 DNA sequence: TGTGCCAGCAGCTTATCAAGGACCGGACATAAGAGCACTGAAGCTTTCTTT. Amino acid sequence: CASSLSRTGHKSTEAFF.